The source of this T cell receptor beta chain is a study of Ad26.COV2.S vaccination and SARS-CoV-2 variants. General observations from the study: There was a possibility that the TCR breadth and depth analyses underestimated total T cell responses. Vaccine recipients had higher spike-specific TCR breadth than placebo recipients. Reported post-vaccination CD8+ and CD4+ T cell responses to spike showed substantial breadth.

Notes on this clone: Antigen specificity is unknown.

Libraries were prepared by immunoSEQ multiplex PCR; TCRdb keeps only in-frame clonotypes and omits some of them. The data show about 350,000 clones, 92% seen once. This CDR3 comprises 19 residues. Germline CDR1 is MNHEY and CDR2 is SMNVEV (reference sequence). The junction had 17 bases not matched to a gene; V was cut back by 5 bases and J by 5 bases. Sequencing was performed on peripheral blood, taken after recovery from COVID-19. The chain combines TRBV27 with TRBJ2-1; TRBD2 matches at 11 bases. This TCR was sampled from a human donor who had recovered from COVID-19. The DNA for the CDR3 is TGTGCCAGCAGTCCAGTAGCGGGGGGGCGATTAACCCTTCACAATGAGCAGTTCTTC. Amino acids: CASSPVAGGRLTLHNEQFF.